The 18 T cell receptor beta chains in this list originate from one sample, sequenced in a study of technical replicates of blood from several donors. The data were produced by immunoSEQ multiplex PCR, yet TCRdb's version contains in-frame clones alone and is incomplete. The sample has about 75,000 clones; approximately 89% are singletons. Sequenced input: PBMCs. All receptors derive from a human donor in good health. Some clones in this sample may be carry-over from other donors' samples.

The CDR3 DNA follows: TGTGCCAGCAGGCCTAACACCGGGACAGGTTTTAACTATGGCTACACCTTC. Amino acids: CASRPNTGTGFNYGYTF. The J gene is TRBJ1-2, the V gene TRBV5-4, with 8 bases fitting TRBD1. The V and J ends lost 5 bases and 1 base, in that order; junction bases with no gene match: 13. The CDR3 is 17 residues long. The germline CDR1 and CDR2 sequences are SGHNT and YYREEE (reference sequence).

This chain links TRBV7-2 with TRBJ2-1; D possibly corresponds to TRBD2 (5 bases). This CDR3 is built from 14 residues. The germline V gene encodes CDR1 SGHTA and CDR2 FQGNSA. Trimming cost V 3 bases and J 0 bases, with 6 bases left between them. CDR3 in amino acids: CASSLGSSYNEQFF. CDR3 nucleotide sequence: TGTGCCAGCAGCTTGGGGAGCTCCTACAATGAGCAGTTCTTC.

The chain joins TRBV29-1 to TRBJ2-7; 9 positions agree with TRBD1. V was pared by 3 bases and J by 6 bases, with 3 bases of the junction left unmatched. The CDR3 covers 12 residues. Per the germline V gene, CDR1 is SQVTM and CDR2 is ANQGSEA. The CDR3 loop reads CSVEGQGSEQYF. In DNA, the CDR3 is TGCAGCGTTGAGGGACAGGGCAGCGAGCAGTACTTC.

This rearrangement joins TRBV29-1 to TRBJ1-1; 7 positions match TRBD1. Germline lookup yields CDR1 SQVTM and CDR2 ANQGSEA. The CDR3 is 13 amino acids. V dropped 7 bases and J dropped 3; count of bases not matched to a gene: 8. The CDR3 DNA sequence: TGCAGCGCCGATATACAGGGGCACACTGAAGCTTTCTTT. Protein sequence: CSADIQGHTEAFF.

The chain joins TRBV6-5 to TRBJ2-3, with 10 bases fitting TRBD2. With 5 bases clipped from V and 5 bases from J, the junction kept 4 bases outside the gene matches. The CDR3 runs 14 residues. Per germline, CDR1 MNHEY and CDR2 SVGAGI. CDR3 region: CASSLAGEVDTQYF. The CDR3 coding sequence is TGTGCCAGCAGTCTAGCGGGGGAGGTAGATACGCAGTATTTT.

A note on this clone: The junction does not match germline at one end; this may be a read error. The chain couples TRBV6-6 to TRBJ2-3, with TRBD2 identical over 11 bases. The CDR3 runs 16 residues. Germline V gene sequence: CDR1 MNHNY, CDR2 SVGAGI (reference sequence). CDR3 nucleotide sequence: TGTGCCAGCAGTGACTCAACTAGCGGGGGAACAGATACGCAGTATTTT. Encoded protein: CASSDSTSGGTDTQYF.

This rearrangement joins TRBV2 to TRBJ1-5; 9 bases match TRBD1. The CDR3 is made up of 15 amino acids. Per germline, CDR1 SNHLY and CDR2 FYNNEI. The junction had 7 bases not matched to a gene; V was cut back by 6 bases and J by 4 bases. The chain's CDR3 is CASRLVDRGNQPQHF. The DNA for the CDR3 is TGTGCCAGCAGACTCGTCGACAGGGGGAATCAGCCCCAGCATTTT. Combining the CDR3 with reference TRBV2 and TRBJ1-5 gives the whole variable domain EPEVTQTPSHQVTQMGQEVILRCVPISNHLYFYWYRQILGQKVEFLVSFYNNEISEKSEIFDDQFSVERPDGSNFTLKIRSTKLEDSAMYFCASRLVDRGNQPQHFGDGTRLSIL.

The chain recombines TRBV4-3 with TRBJ2-3; D is possibly TRBD2 (5 bases). The CDR3 is 19 amino acids. CDR1 and CDR2 (germline): LGHNA, YSLEER. Trimming left V 0 bases short and J 4 bases short, with 23 bases between. CDR3 in amino acids: CASSQEGVGLRSIPDTQYF. CDR3 nucleotide sequence: TGCGCCAGCAGCCAAGAAGGCGTAGGACTCCGGTCGATCCCAGATACGCAGTATTTT.

The sample holds one count of this clone. V and J are TRBV27 and TRBJ2-7, with a possible D match to TRBD2 (6 bases). Trimming took off 4 bases at V and 4 bases at J, with 26 bases between the two ends. This CDR3 is 18 amino acids long. Germline CDR1 is MNHEY and CDR2 is SMNVEV (reference sequence). Here the CDR3 reads CASSSNWRGRPNEYEQYF. CDR3 DNA: TGTGCCAGCAGTTCGAATTGGCGTGGGAGGCCGAATGAGTACGAGCAGTACTTC.

V gene TRBV7-2 combines with J gene TRBJ1-1; D might be TRBD1 (5 bases). V lost 4 bases to trimming and J lost 0 bases, with 15 bases between them. CDR3 length equals 16 residues. From germline, CDR1 is SGHTA and CDR2 FQGNSA. For the CDR3, the DNA is TGTGCCAGCAGCTCATTGGGGGGAGTGGTGAACACTGAAGCTTTCTTT. It is translated as CASSSLGGVVNTEAFF.

The chain uses TRBV4-3 and TRBJ2-1, with TRBD2 identical over 11 bases. CDR1 and CDR2 from the germline V gene are LGHNA and YSLEER. The CDR3 is 16 amino acids. With 3 bases clipped from V and 7 bases from J, the junction kept 8 bases outside the gene matches. CDR3 in DNA: TGCGCCAGCAGCCAGAGAGAACTAGCGGGAGAGAATGAGCAGTTCTTC. It yields the protein CASSQRELAGENEQFF.

V gene TRBV19 combines with J gene TRBJ1-2, with D possibly matching TRBD1 (5 bases). The CDR3 covers 14 residues. The V end was cut by 6 bases, the J end by 4 bases, with 15 bases between. The germline CDR1 and CDR2 sequences are LNHDA and SQIVND (reference sequence). The CDR3: CASSPGGEIYGYTF. As DNA, the CDR3 is TGTGCCAGTAGCCCGGGGGGGGAGATCTATGGCTACACCTTC.

The rearrangement joins TRBV13 to TRBJ2-5; TRBD2 matches 13 bases. CDR1 PRHDT and CDR2 FYEKMQ come from the germline V gene (reference sequence). This CDR3 spans 16 amino acids. V shed 5 bases and J 0 bases; nucleotides not matched to a gene: 3. Written as DNA, the CDR3 is TGTGCCAGCAGCCCCGGGACTAGCGGGAACCAAGAGACCCAGTACTTC. It codes for CASSPGTSGNQETQYF.

This chain's CDR3 is CASSYRTGANYEQYF. In nucleotides, the CDR3 is TGCGCCAGCAGCTACCGGACAGGGGCGAACTACGAGCAGTACTTC. This chain joins TRBV4-1 and TRBJ2-7, with 9 bases identical to TRBD1. Germline values: CDR1 MGHRA, CDR2 YSYEKL. CDR3 length equals 15 residues. Trimming at V came to 5 bases and at J to 3 bases, leaving 8 bases not matched to a gene.

The rearrangement links TRBV5-6 to TRBJ2-3; D not resolved. CDR1 is SGHDT and CDR2 is YYEEEE in the germline V gene. The CDR3 consists of 15 residues. Trimming removed 0 bases from V and 0 bases from J, with 8 bases in between. The CDR3 protein is CASSLAPSSTDTQYF. For the CDR3, the DNA is TGTGCCAGCAGCTTGGCCCCGTCTAGCACAGATACGCAGTATTTT.

This rearrangement joins TRBV7-8 to TRBJ2-7; 13 bases match TRBD2. The CDR3 runs to 21 residues. V lost 5 bases and J lost 2; bases outside the gene matches: 21. Germline values: CDR1 SGHVS, CDR2 FQNEAQ. CDR3 residues: CASSPRTGQGTSGKLAYEQYF. CDR3 DNA sequence: TGTGCCAGCAGCCCTCGGACAGGGCAGGGGACTAGCGGGAAATTAGCCTACGAGCAGTACTTC.

The J gene is TRBJ2-5, the V gene TRBV30; 10 bases map to TRBD1. The CDR3 runs 14 residues. CDR1 GTSNPN and CDR2 SVGIG come from the germline V gene (reference sequence). V lost 2 bases and J lost 5; bases outside the gene matches: 5. CDR3 sequence reads: CAWSRGQGYETQYF. The CDR3 coding sequence is TGTGCCTGGAGTCGGGGACAGGGGTACGAGACCCAGTACTTC.

The chain uses TRBV18 and TRBJ2-7, with TRBD2 identical over 7 bases. CDR1 and CDR2 from the germline V gene are KGHSH and LQKENI. This CDR3 contains 14 residues. Trimming took 4 bases from V and 6 from J; bases not matched to a gene: 9. For the CDR3, the DNA is TGTGCCAGCTCACAAGGGACTATGAGAACCGAGCAGTACTTC. Translated, it gives CASSQGTMRTEQYF.